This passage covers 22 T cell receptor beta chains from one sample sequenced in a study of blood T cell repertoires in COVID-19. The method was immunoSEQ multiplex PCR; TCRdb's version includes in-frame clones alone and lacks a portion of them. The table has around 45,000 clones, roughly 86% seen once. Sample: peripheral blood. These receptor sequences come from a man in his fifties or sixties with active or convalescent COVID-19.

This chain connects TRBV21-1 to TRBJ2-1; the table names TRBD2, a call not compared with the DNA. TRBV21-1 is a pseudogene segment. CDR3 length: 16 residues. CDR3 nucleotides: TGTGCCAGCAGCAAAGAAGGTCTAGCGGGGAACAATGAGCAGTTCTTC. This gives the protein CASSKEGLAGNNEQFF.

In DNA, the CDR3 is TGTGCCAGCAGTGATGGCGGATTCTCTGGGGCCAACGTCCTGACTTTC. Its translation: CASSDGGFSGANVLTF. The V call is TRBV6-1, the J call TRBJ2-6, with D unresolved. Germline loops: CDR1 MNHNS, CDR2 SASEGT. The CDR3 extends over 16 amino acids. The germline V and J ends were trimmed by 3 bases and 0 bases, with 9 bases remaining between them.

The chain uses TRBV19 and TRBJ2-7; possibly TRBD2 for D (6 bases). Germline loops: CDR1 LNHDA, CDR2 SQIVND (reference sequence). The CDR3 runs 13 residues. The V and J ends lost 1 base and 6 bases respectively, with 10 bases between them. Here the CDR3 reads CASSIAVGGEQYF. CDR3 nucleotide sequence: TGTGCCAGTAGTATAGCAGTCGGGGGCGAGCAGTACTTC.

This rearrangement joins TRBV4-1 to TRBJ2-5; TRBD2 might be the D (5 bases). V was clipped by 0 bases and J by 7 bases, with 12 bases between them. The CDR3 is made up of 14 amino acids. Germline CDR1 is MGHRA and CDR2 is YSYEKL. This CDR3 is CASSQDHREGTQYF. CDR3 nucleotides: TGCGCCAGCAGCCAAGATCACCGGGAAGGGACCCAGTACTTC.

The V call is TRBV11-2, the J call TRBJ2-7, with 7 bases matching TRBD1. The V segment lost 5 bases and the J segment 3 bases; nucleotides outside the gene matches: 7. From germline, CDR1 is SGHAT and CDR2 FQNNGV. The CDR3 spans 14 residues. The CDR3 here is CASSGDSSYYEQYF. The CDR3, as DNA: TGTGCCAGCAGCGGGGACAGCTCCTACTACGAGCAGTACTTC.

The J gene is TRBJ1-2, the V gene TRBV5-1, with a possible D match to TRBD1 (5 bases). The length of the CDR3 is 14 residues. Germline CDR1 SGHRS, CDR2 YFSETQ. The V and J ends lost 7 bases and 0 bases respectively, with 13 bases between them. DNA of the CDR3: TGCGCCAGCGGCGGGGGAGGGTCTAACTATGGCTACACCTTC. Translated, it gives CASGGGGSNYGYTF.

For the CDR3, the DNA is TGTGCCAGCAGCTTAGTCCCAGGGGGCCATCAGCCCCAGCATTTT. It yields the protein CASSLVPGGHQPQHF. The chain uses TRBV7-2 and TRBJ1-5; 8 bases align to TRBD1. CDR1 SGHTA and CDR2 FQGNSA come from the germline V gene. There are 15 residues in the CDR3. V gave up 1 base and J gave up 5 bases; unmatched junction bases: 4.

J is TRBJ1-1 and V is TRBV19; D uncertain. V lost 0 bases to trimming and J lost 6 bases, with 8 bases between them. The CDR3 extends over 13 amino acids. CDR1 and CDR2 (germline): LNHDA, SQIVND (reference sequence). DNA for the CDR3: TGTGCCAGTAGTATAGAGGTTCGGGCTGAAGCTTTCTTT. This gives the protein CASSIEVRAEAFF.

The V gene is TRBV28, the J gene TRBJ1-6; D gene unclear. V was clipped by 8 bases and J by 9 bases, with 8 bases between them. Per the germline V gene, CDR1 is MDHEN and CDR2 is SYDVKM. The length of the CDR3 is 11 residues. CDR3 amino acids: CASFLASPLHF. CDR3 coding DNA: TGTGCCAGCTTTTTGGCTTCACCCCTCCACTTT.

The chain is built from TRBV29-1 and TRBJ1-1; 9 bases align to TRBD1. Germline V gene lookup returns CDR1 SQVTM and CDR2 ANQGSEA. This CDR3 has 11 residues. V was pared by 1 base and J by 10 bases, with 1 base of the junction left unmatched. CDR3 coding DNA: TGCAGCGTTGAAGGGGGACAGGGAGCTTTCTTT. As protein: CSVEGGQGAFF.

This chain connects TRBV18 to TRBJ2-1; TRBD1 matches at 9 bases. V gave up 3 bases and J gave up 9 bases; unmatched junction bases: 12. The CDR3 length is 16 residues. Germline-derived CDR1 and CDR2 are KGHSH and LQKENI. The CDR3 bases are TGTGCCAGCTCACCTGGGGGGACAGGGATAGTAGGTGAGCAGTTCTTC. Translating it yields CASSPGGTGIVGEQFF. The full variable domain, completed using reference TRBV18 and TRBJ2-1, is NAGVMQNPRHLVRRRGQEARLRCSPMKGHSHVYWYRQLPEEGLKFMVYLQKENIIDESGMPKERFSAEFPKEGPSILRIQQVVRGDSAAYFCASSPGGTGIVGEQFFGPGTRLTVL.

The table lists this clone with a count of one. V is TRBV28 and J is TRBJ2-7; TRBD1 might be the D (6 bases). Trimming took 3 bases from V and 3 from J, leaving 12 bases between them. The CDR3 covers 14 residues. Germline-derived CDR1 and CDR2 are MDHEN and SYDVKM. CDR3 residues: CASSLGTPYYEQYF. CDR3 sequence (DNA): TGTGCCAGCAGTTTGGGGACACCCTACTACGAGCAGTACTTC.

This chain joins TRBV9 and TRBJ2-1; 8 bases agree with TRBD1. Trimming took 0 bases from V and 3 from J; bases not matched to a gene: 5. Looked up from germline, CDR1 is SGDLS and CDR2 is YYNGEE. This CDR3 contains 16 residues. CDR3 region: CASSVVGTGLYNEQFF. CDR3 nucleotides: TGTGCCAGCAGCGTAGTTGGGACAGGACTCTACAATGAGCAGTTCTTC.

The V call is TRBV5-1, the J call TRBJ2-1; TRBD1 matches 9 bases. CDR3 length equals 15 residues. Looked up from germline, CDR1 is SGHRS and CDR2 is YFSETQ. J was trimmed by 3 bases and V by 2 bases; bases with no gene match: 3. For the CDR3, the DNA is TGCGCCAGCAGCTTAACGGGACAGGGCTACAATGAGCAGTTCTTC. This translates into CASSLTGQGYNEQFF.

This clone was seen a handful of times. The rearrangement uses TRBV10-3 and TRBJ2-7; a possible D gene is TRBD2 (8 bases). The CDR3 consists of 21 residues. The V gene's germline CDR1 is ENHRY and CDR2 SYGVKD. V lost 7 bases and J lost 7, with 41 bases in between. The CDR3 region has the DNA TGTGCCATCACTGTCGTGGGTCCGGGACAGACCTCCCGGGGGGGCCTTAGTGAGCAGTACTTC. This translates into CAITVVGPGQTSRGGLSEQYF.

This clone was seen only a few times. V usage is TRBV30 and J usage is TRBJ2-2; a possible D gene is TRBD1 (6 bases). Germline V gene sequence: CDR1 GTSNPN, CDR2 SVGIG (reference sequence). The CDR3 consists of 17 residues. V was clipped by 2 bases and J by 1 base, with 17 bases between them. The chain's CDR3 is CAWSRYIAGVNTGELFF. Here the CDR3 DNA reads TGTGCCTGGAGTCGGTATATCGCAGGGGTGAACACCGGGGAGCTGTTTTTT.

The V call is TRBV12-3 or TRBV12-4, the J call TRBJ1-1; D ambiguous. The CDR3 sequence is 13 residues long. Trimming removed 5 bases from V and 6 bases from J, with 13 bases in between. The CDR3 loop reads CASSLPLGAEAFF. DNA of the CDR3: TGTGCCAGCAGTCTTCCCCTCGGGGCTGAAGCTTTCTTT.

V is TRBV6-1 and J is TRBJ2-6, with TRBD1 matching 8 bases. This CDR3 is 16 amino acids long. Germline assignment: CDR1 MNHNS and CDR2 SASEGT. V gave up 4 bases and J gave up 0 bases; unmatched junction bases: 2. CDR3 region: CASSGTGSSGANVLTF. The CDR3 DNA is TGTGCCAGCAGTGGGACAGGGAGCTCTGGGGCCAACGTCCTGACTTTC.

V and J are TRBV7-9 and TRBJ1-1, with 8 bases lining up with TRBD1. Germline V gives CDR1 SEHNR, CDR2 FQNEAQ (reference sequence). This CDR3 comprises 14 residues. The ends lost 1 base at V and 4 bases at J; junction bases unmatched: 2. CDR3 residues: CASSLGQGSTEAFF. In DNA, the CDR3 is TGTGCCAGCAGCTTAGGACAGGGGAGCACTGAAGCTTTCTTT.

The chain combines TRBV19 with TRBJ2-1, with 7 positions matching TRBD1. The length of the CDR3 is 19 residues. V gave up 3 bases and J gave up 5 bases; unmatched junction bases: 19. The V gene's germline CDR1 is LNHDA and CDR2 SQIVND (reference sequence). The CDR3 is CASSIPYPRQGNGDNEQFF. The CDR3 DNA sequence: TGTGCCAGTAGTATTCCGTATCCGAGACAGGGTAACGGAGACAATGAGCAGTTCTTC.

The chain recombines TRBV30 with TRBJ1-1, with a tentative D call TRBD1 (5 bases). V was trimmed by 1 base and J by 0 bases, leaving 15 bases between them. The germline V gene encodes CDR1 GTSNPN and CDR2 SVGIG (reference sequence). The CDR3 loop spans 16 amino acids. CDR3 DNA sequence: TGTGCCTGGAGTGGCCTCGGGGGGTCAATGAACACTGAAGCTTTCTTT. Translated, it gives CAWSGLGGSMNTEAFF. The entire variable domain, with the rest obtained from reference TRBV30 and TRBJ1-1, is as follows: SQTIHQWPATLVQPVGSPLSLECTVEGTSNPNLYWYRQAAGRGLQLLFYSVGIGQISSEVPQNLSASRPQDRQFILSSKKLLLSDSGFYLCAWSGLGGSMNTEAFFGQGTRLTVV.

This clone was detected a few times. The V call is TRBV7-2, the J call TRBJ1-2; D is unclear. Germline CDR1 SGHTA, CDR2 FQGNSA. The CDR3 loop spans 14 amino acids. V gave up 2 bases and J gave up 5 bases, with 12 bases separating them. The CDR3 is CASSLSAQLYGYTF. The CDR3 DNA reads TGTGCCAGCAGCTTATCGGCACAGCTTTATGGCTACACCTTC.